This T cell receptor beta chain was profiled in a study of CD4+ T cells in melanoma. Study-level findings and limits: CD8+ T cell, macrophage and B cell function reportedly correlated with neoantigen-specific CD4+ T cells. Diverse differentiation states were reported for melanoma neoantigen-specific CD4+ T cells.

For this clone: Its antigen is unknown.

Trimming removed 6 bases at V and 8 bases at J, with 19 bases between. The CDR3 is made up of 14 amino acids. Germline V CDR1 and CDR2: MNHNS, SASEGT. Repertoires were generated with immunoSEQ multiplex PCR, while TCRdb's copy carries only in-frame clones and drops some. The data contain about 18,000 clones, 83% of them singletons. The chain couples TRBV6-1 to TRBJ1-2, with D possibly TRBD1 on 5 matching bases. Material for sequencing was cells from a culture (not recorded whether cultured in vitro). The clonotype comes from a human donor with melanoma. CDR3 protein: CASSRGALVLGYTF. CDR3 DNA sequence: TGTGCCAGCAGCCGAGGGGCGCTTGTTTTGGGCTACACCTTC.